Detailed here is one T cell receptor beta chain. The antigen remains undetermined. The data originate from a study of T cell responses to AZD1222 COVID-19 vaccine. V shed 1 base, J shed 2 bases, and the junction held 14 bases outside the gene matches. The CDR3 contains 18 residues. Germline V lookup: CDR1 LNHDA, CDR2 SQIVND (reference sequence). The data were produced by immunoSEQ multiplex PCR, yet TCRdb's version contains in-frame clones alone and is incomplete. The sample yields 84,000 or so clones, 80% to 90% seen once. General study points: The CD4 TCRs associated with vaccination extended across spike and predominated at 160-218 and 743-854.

Sequencing used peripheral blood, obtained on day 0 of AZD1222 vaccination. The J gene is TRBJ2-7, the V gene TRBV19; 7 bases are a match to TRBD1. The sequence derives from an adult in good health. CDR3: CASSIGGPDRNIAYEQYF. CDR3 DNA sequence: TGTGCCAGTAGTATAGGGGGCCCGGACAGGAACATTGCCTACGAGCAGTACTTC.